Each of the 8 T cell receptor beta chains below was sequenced from the same sample in a study of breast tumors, draining lymph nodes, adjacent tissues. MiXCR was run by TCRdb on the multiplex PCR reads, yielding one entry per CDR3 protein. This table holds roughly 100,000 distinct CDR3 sequences, less than 40% found once. Axillary draining lymph nodes of breast cancer patients supplied the node samples. The sequenced sample was axillary lymph node tissue. These receptors came from a female donor with breast cancer. Some clones in this sample may be carry-over from other donors' samples.

Many counts were recorded for this clonotype. V is TRBV7-9 and J is TRBJ1-2; D gene uncertain. Germline loops: CDR1 SEHNR, CDR2 FQNEAQ (reference sequence). The germline V and J ends were trimmed by 0 bases and 3 bases, with 14 bases remaining between them. The CDR3 has 16 amino acids. The CDR3 DNA is TGTGCCAGCAGCTTAGCTGGACGAGTACCCCACTATGGCTACACCTTC. This sequence encodes CASSLAGRVPHYGYTF.

This clonotype was recorded at least ten times. V is TRBV20-1 and J is TRBJ2-3; 8 positions agree with TRBD2. From germline, CDR1 is DFQATT and CDR2 SNEGSKA (reference sequence). V shed 4 bases, J shed 4 bases, and the junction held 10 bases outside the gene matches. The CDR3 totals 15 residues. CDR3 residues: CSANEIAGRADTQYF. Here the CDR3 DNA reads TGCAGTGCTAATGAGATAGCGGGAAGGGCAGATACGCAGTATTTT.

In this sample, this clonotype turned up many times. V and J are TRBV12-3 or TRBV12-4 and TRBJ1-4, with unresolved D. CDR3 length: 16 amino acids. The V end lost 3 bases, the J end lost 3 bases, and 14 bases lay between the germline ends. The CDR3 DNA sequence: TGTGCCAGCAGTTTTCTGCCCTTAGGAGCTAATGAAAAACTGTTTTTT. Its translation is CASSFLPLGANEKLFF.

This clonotype was observed at least ten times. The chain recombines TRBV29-1 with TRBJ2-5; D gene uncertain. CDR1 SQVTM and CDR2 ANQGSEA come from the germline V gene. CDR3 length equals 11 residues. V lost 4 bases, J lost 4 bases, and 7 bases lay in between. CDR3 in amino acids: CSVVGRETQYF. CDR3 nucleotides: TGCAGCGTTGTGGGCCGAGAGACCCAGTACTTC.

As concerns this clonotype: This sequence may be a read error, since a much larger clone differs from it by one base. J is TRBJ2-1 and V is TRBV12-3 or TRBV12-4, with D possibly being TRBD1 (5 bases). The CDR3 sequence is 15 residues long. CDR3 sequence reads: CASSFGPDSGSPLLF. CDR3 bases: TGTGCCAGCAGTTTCGGCCCCGACAGTGGCTCGCCTCTCCTCTTC.

This clonotype was found many times. V and J are TRBV4-1 and TRBJ2-3; D is possibly TRBD2 (7 bases). The germline V gene encodes CDR1 MGHRA and CDR2 YSYEKL. CDR3 size: 20 residues. Trimming left V 0 bases short and J 6 bases short, with 28 bases between. Here the CDR3 reads CASSQERGRRGGATIDTQYF. CDR3 bases: TGCGCCAGCAGCCAAGAAAGGGGCCGAAGGGGGGGGGCAACTATTGATACGCAGTATTTT.

This clonotype was observed many times. This chain links TRBV12-3 or TRBV12-4 with TRBJ1-1, with a possible D match to TRBD1 (5 bases). With 6 bases removed from V and 7 bases from J, the gap between germline ends came to 18 bases. The CDR3 has 14 residues. CDR3 DNA: TGTGCCAGCAGCCGCGGGTCGGGGGGAGGTGAAGCTTTCTTT. It encodes CASSRGSGGGEAFF.

This clonotype was counted many times. The chain uses TRBV6-5 and TRBJ2-1; D is perhaps TRBD1 (8 bases). This CDR3 has 15 residues. Trimming removed 7 bases from V and 6 bases from J, with 19 bases in between. CDR1 is MNHEY and CDR2 is SVGAGI in the germline V gene. The CDR3: CASTRGTGGGNEQFF. In DNA form, the CDR3 reads TGTGCCAGCACCCGCGGAACAGGGGGGGGCAATGAGCAGTTCTTC.